A selection of T cell receptor beta chains follows, all from one sample in a study of regulatory T cells in long-lasting Graves disease. TCRdb re-called the multiplex PCR reads with MiXCR, one entry per CDR3 protein. This repertoire shows hundreds of thousands of distinct CDR3 sequences, roughly 20% found once; its top ten account for approximately 8%. The specimen was peripheral blood mononuclear cells (PBMCs), collected when the disease was refractory, from a patient treated with antithyroid drugs. All receptors derive from a female donor with Graves disease. Each CDR3 is given with its conserved first and last residue. Fields, in order: clone size, V gene, J gene, D gene, CDR3 protein, CDR3 DNA. D genes are given only for firm matches. Size tells how often a clone was seen (once, few, many) or the class of an expanded clone, and some rows leave it out.

>.|TRBV29-1|TRBJ2-1|TRBD2
CSVVGGRGVMDEQFF
TGCAGCGTTGTAGGCGGGAGAGGGGTTATGGATGAGCAGTTCTTC
>.|TRBV18|TRBJ2-2|TRBD1
CASSKDRGDGELFF
TGTGCCAGCTCAAAGGACAGGGGCGACGGGGAGCTGTTTTTT
>many|TRBV28|TRBJ1-2|.
CASRAAVHGYTF
TGTGCCAGCAGAGCAGCGGTCCATGGCTACACCTTC
>many|TRBV29-1|TRBJ2-2|TRBD2
CSVEAETSGPGGELFF
TGCAGCGTTGAAGCGGAAACTAGCGGCCCTGGCGGGGAGCTGTTTTTT
>.|TRBV6-1|TRBJ2-4|.
CAAKRDGDVNIQYF
TGTGCCGCGAAGAGGGACGGGGACGTCAACATTCAGTACTTC
>few|TRBV27|TRBJ2-3|.
CASSFRGLHTDTQYF
TGTGCCAGCAGTTTCCGGGGACTCCACACAGATACGCAGTATTTT
>few|TRBV7-2|TRBJ2-5|TRBD2
CASSDIRGEETQYF
TGTGCCAGCAGCGATATTCGGGGGGAAGAGACCCAGTACTTC
>many|TRBV12-3/TRBV12-4|TRBJ2-7|.
CASSFRAPGAEVQYF
TGTGCCAGCAGCTTTAGGGCTCCGGGCGCTGAAGTGCAGTACTTC
>.|TRBV2|TRBJ2-1|.
CASSEGSGYNEQFF
TGTGCCAGCAGTGAGGGTTCAGGGTATAATGAGCAGTTCTTC
>many|TRBV11-2|TRBJ2-7|.
CASSLDSLGSYEQYF
TGTGCCAGCAGCTTAGATTCACTGGGCTCCTACGAGCAGTACTTC
>many|TRBV28|TRBJ2-6|.
CASSFPGLADFIGGANVLTF
TGTGCCAGCAGTTTCCCGGGACTGGCAGATTTCATCGGTGGGGCCAACGTCCTGACTTTC
>many|TRBV28|TRBJ1-2|TRBD1
CASISLGQGGGYTF
TGTGCCAGCATTTCCCTGGGACAGGGAGGAGGCTACACCTTC
>.|TRBV9|TRBJ2-1|.
CASSVATGLDNEQFF
TGTGCCAGCAGCGTAGCTACGGGATTGGACAATGAGCAGTTCTTC
>few|TRBV12-3/TRBV12-4|TRBJ1-1|TRBD1
CASSPREGASAFF
TGTGCCAGCAGTCCCCGGGAGGGGGCGAGCGCTTTCTTT
>many|TRBV6-1|TRBJ1-4|TRBD1
CASSQPTIPGQLHLEKLFF
TGTGCCAGCAGTCAACCTACTATCCCGGGACAGCTTCACTTGGAAAAACTGTTTTTT
>few|TRBV19|TRBJ2-5|TRBD2
CASSPSGLAPQETQYF
TGTGCCAGTAGTCCTTCAGGACTAGCGCCGCAAGAGACCCAGTACTTC
>many|TRBV24-1|TRBJ2-7|TRBD1
CATSGTGEIHEQYF
TGTGCCACCAGTGGGACAGGGGAAATCCACGAGCAGTACTTC
>many|TRBV7-2|TRBJ2-5|.
CASSLPRDYQETQYF
TGTGCCAGCAGTCTCCCACGGGACTACCAAGAGACCCAGTACTTC
>many|TRBV6-5|TRBJ1-1|.
CASSYSGVNTEAFF
TGTGCCAGCAGTTATAGCGGGGTGAACACTGAAGCTTTCTTT
>.|TRBV6-1|TRBJ2-1|.
CATSRQSNEQFF
TGTGCCACCTCCCGACAGTCCAATGAGCAGTTCTTC
>many|TRBV5-4|TRBJ1-4|TRBD1
CASRPTGATNEKLFF
TGTGCCAGCAGGCCTACAGGGGCAACTAATGAAAAACTGTTTTTT
>.|TRBV30|TRBJ1-1|.
CAWSAGPRGTEAFF
TGTGCCTGGAGTGCAGGACCACGGGGCACTGAAGCTTTCTTT